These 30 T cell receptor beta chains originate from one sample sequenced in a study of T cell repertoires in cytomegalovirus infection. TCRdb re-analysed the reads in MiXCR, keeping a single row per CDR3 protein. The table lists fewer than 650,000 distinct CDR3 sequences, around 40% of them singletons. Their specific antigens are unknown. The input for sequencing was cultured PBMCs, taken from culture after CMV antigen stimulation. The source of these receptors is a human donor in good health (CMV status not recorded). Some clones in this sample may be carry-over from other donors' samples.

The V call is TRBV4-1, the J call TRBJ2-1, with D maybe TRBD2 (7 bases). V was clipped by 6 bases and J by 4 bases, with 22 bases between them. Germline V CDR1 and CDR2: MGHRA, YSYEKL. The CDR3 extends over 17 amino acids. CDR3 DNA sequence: TGCGCCAGCAGTCAAAAACCGTGGGGGGGCCTGTACAATGAGCAGTTCTTC. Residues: CASSQKPWGGLYNEQFF.

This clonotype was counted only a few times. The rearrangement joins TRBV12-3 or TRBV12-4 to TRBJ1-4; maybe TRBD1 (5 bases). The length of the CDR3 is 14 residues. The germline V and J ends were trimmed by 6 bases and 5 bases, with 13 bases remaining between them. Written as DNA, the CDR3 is TGTGCCAGCAGCGTCGGGGGTAGGAATGAAAAACTGTTTTTT. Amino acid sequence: CASSVGGRNEKLFF.

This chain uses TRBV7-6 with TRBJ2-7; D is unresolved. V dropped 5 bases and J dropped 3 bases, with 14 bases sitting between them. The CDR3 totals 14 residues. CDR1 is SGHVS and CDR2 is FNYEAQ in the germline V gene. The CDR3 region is CASSGKVGHYEQYF. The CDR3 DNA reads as TGTGCCAGCAGCGGGAAGGTAGGGCACTACGAGCAGTACTTC. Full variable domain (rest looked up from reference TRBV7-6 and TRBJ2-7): GAGVSQSPRYKVTKRGQDVALRCDPISGHVSLYWYRQALGQGPEFLTYFNYEAQQDKSGLPNDRFSAERPEGSISTLTIQRTEQRDSAMYRCASSGKVGHYEQYFGPGTRLTVT.

For the CDR3, the DNA is TGCGCCAGCAGCCGATCGGGATCGATAGATACGCAGTATTTT. Its protein is CASSRSGSIDTQYF. The chain combines TRBV4-1 with TRBJ2-3; D possibly corresponds to TRBD2 (5 bases). The CDR3 covers 14 residues. Germline values: CDR1 MGHRA, CDR2 YSYEKL. With 4 bases removed from V and 5 bases from J, the gap between germline ends came to 13 bases.

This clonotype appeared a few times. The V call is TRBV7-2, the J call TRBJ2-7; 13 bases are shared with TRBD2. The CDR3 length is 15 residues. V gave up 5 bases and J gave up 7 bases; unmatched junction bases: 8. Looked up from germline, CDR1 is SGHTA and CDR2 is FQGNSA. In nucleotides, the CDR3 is TGTGCCAGCAGCCCGACTAGCGGGAGGTCACGTGAGCAGTACTTC. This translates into CASSPTSGRSREQYF. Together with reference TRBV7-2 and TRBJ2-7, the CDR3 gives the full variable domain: GAGVSQSPSNKVTEKGKDVELRCDPISGHTALYWYRQSLGQGLEFLIYFQGNSAPDKSGLPSDRFSAERTGGSVSTLTIQRTQQEDSAVYLCASSPTSGRSREQYFGPGTRLTVT.

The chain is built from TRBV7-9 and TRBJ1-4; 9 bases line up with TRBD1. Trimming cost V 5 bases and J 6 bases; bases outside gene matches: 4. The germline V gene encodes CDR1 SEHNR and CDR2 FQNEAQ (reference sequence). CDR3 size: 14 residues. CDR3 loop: CASSHRDRDEKLFF. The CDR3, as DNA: TGTGCCAGCAGCCACCGGGACAGGGATGAAAAACTGTTTTTT. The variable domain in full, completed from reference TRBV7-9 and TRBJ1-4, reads DTGVSQNPRHKITKRGQNVTFRCDPISEHNRLYWYRQTLGQGPEFLTYFQNEAQLEKSRLLSDRFSAERPKGSFSTLEIQRTEQGDSAMYLCASSHRDRDEKLFFGSGTQLSVL.

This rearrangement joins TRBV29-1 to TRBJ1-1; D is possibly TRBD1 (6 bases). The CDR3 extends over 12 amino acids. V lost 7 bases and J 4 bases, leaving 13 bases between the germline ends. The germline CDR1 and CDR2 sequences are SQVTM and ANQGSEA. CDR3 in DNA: TGCAGCGGTAACAGGGAGGGCACTGAAGCTTTCTTT. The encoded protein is CSGNREGTEAFF.

The CDR3 DNA reads as TGTGCCAGCAGTTTAGGCCAGGAATACTATGGCTACACCTTC. It is translated as CASSLGQEYYGYTF. V usage is TRBV28 and J usage is TRBJ1-2; no clear D gene. The CDR3 is 14 amino acids. Germline CDR1 MDHEN, CDR2 SYDVKM. Trimming shortened V by 2 bases and J by 3 bases, and 10 bases separated the two germline ends.

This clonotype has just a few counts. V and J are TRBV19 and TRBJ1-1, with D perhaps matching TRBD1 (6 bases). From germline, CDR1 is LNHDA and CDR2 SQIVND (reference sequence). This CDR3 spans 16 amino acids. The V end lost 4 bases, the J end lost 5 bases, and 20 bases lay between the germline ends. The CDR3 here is CASSTGSGGPWTEAFF. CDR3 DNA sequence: TGTGCCAGTAGTACCGGCAGTGGGGGCCCTTGGACTGAAGCTTTCTTT.

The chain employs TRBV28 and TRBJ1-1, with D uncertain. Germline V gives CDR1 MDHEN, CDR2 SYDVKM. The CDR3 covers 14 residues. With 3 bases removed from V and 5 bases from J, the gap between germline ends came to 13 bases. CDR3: CASSLTGVGTEAFF. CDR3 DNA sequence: TGTGCCAGCAGTTTGACCGGGGTCGGGACTGAAGCTTTCTTT.

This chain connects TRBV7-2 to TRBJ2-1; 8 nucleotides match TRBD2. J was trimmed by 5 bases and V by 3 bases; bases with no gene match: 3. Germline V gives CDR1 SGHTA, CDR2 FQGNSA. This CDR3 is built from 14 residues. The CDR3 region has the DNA TGTGCCAGCAGCTTGGCGCGGGAGGACAATGAGCAGTTCTTC. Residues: CASSLAREDNEQFF.

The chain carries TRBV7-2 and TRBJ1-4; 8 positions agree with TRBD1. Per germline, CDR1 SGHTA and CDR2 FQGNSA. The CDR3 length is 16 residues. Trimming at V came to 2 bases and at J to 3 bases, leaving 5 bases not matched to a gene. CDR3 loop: CASSLQGASANEKLFF. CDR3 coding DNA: TGTGCCAGCAGCTTACAGGGGGCGTCGGCTAATGAAAAACTGTTTTTT.

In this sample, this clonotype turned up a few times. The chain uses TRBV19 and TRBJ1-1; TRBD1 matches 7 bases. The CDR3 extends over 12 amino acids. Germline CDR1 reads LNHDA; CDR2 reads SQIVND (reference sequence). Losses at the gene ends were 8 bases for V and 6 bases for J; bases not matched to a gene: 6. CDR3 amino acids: CASYRGVAEAFF. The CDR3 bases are TGTGCCAGTTACAGGGGAGTCGCTGAAGCTTTCTTT. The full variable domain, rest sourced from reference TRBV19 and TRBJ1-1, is DGGITQSPKYLFRKEGQNVTLSCEQNLNHDAMYWYRQDPGQGLRLIYYSQIVNDFQKGDIAEGYSVSREKKESFPLTVTSAQKNPTAFYLCASYRGVAEAFFGQGTRLTVV.

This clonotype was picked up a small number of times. CDR3 loop: CASSFSGGLYEQYF. CDR3 nucleotides: TGTGCCAGCAGCTTTAGCGGGGGGCTCTACGAGCAGTACTTC. The genes are TRBV7-2 and TRBJ2-7; 10 nucleotides align to TRBD2. CDR3 size: 14 residues. From germline, CDR1 is SGHTA and CDR2 FQGNSA. Trimming took 3 bases from V and 3 from J; bases not matched to a gene: 2.

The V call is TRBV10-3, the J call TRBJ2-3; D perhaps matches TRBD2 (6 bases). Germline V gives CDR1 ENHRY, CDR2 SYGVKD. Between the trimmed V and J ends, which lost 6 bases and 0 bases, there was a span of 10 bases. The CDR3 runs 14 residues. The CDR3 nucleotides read TGTGCCATCAGCACCGGGACTAGCACAGATACGCAGTATTTT. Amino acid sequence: CAISTGTSTDTQYF.

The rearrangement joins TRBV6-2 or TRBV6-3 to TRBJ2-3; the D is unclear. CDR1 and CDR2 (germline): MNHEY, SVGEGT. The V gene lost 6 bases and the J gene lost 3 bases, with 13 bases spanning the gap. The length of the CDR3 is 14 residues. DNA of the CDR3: TGTGCCAGCAGCTACGCCCTGGGTACAGATACGCAGTATTTT. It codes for CASSYALGTDTQYF.

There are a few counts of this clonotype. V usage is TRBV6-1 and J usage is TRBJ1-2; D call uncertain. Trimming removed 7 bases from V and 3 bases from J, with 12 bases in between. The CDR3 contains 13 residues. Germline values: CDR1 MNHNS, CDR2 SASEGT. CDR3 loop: CASTEDWYYGYTF. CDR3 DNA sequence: TGTGCCAGCACTGAGGACTGGTACTATGGCTACACCTTC.

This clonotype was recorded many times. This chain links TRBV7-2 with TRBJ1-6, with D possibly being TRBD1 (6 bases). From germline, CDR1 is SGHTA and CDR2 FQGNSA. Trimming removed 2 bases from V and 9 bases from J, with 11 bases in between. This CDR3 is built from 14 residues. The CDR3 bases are TGTGCCAGCAGCTTACGCGGAGGGGGTTCACCCCTCCACTTT. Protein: CASSLRGGGSPLHF.

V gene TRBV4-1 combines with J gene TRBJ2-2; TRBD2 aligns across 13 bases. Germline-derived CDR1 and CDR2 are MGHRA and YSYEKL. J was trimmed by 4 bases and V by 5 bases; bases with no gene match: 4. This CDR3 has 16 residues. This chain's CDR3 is CASSFRTSGSTGELFF. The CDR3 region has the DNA TGCGCCAGCAGCTTTCGGACTAGCGGGAGCACCGGGGAGCTGTTTTTT.

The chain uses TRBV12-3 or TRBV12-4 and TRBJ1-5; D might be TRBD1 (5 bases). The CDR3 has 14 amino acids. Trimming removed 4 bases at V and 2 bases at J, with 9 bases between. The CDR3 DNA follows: TGTGCCAGCAGTTCTCCACAGGGCAATCAGCCCCAGCATTTT. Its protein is CASSSPQGNQPQHF.

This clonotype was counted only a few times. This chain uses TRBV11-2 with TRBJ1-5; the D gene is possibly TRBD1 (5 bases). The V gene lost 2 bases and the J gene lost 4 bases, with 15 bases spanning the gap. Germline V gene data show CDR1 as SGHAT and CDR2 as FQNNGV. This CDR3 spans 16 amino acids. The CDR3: CASSLRAGRGNQPQHF. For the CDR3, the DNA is TGTGCCAGCAGCTTAAGGGCCGGGAGGGGAAATCAGCCCCAGCATTTT. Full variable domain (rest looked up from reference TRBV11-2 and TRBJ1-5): EAGVAQSPRYKIIEKRQSVAFWCNPISGHATLYWYQQILGQGPKLLIQFQNNGVVDDSQLPKDRFSAERLKGVDSTLKIQPAKLEDSAVYLCASSLRAGRGNQPQHFGDGTRLSIL.

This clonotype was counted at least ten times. CDR3: CASSLGWRNIQYF. The CDR3 DNA reads TGTGCCAGCAGCTTAGGGTGGCGGAACATTCAGTACTTC. The J gene is TRBJ2-4, the V gene TRBV7-2; D uncertain. V lost 1 base to trimming and J lost 7 bases, with 8 bases between them. The CDR3 is made up of 13 amino acids. Looked up from germline, CDR1 is SGHTA and CDR2 is FQGNSA.

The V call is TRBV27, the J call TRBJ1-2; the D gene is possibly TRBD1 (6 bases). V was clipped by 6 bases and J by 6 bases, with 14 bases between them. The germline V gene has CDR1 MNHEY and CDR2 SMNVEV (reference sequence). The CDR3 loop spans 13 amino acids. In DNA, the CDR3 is TGTGCCAGCAGACAGGGTGGCGGGAATGGCTACACCTTC. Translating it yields CASRQGGGNGYTF.

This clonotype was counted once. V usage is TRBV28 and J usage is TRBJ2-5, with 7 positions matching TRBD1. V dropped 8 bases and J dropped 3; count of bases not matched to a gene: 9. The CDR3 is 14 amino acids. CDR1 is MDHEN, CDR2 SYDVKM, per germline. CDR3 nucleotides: TGTGCCAGCGCGGACCTGACAGGGAAAGAGACCCAGTACTTC. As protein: CASADLTGKETQYF. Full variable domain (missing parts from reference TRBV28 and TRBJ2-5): DVKVTQSSRYLVKRTGEKVFLECVQDMDHENMFWYRQDPGLGLRLIYFSYDVKMKEKGDIPEGYSVSREKKERFSLILESASTNQTSMYLCASADLTGKETQYFGPGTRLLVL.

The CDR3 region is CASSRQGRDTEAFF. The CDR3 DNA follows: TGTGCCAGCAGTCGACAGGGTCGGGACACTGAAGCTTTCTTT. The V gene is TRBV7-9, the J gene TRBJ1-1, with 7 bases matching TRBD1. CDR1 is SEHNR, CDR2 FQNEAQ, per germline (reference sequence). V was clipped by 6 bases and J by 3 bases; unmatched bases: 7. This CDR3 has 14 amino acids.

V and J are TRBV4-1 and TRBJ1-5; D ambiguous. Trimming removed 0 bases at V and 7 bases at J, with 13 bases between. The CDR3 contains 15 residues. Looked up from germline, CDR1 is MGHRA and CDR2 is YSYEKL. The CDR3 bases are TGCGCCAGCAGCCAAGAATCGACGGTTCCACAGCCCCAGCATTTT. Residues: CASSQESTVPQPQHF.

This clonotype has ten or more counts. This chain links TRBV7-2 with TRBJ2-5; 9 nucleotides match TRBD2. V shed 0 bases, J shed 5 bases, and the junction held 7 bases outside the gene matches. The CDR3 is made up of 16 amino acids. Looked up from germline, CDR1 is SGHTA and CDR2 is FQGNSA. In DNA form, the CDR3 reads TGTGCCAGCAGCTTAGCTAGCGGGAGCCAGGGGGAGACCCAGTACTTC. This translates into CASSLASGSQGETQYF.

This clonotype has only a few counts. In nucleotides, the CDR3 is TGTGCCAGCAGCTCTAGTTTTATGGCGATCACGAAGACCCAGTACTTC. It is translated as CASSSSFMAITKTQYF. The V and J genes are TRBV7-8 and TRBJ2-5, with no clear D. There are 16 residues in the CDR3. The V gene's germline CDR1 is SGHVS and CDR2 FQNEAQ. V was clipped by 4 bases and J by 6 bases, with 21 bases between them.

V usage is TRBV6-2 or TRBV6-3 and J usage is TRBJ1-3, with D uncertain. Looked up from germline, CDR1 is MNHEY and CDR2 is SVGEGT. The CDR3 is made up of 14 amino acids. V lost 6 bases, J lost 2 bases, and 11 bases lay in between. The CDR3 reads CASSEGLTGNTIYF. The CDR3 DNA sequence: TGTGCCAGCAGCGAGGGATTGACTGGAAACACCATATATTTT.

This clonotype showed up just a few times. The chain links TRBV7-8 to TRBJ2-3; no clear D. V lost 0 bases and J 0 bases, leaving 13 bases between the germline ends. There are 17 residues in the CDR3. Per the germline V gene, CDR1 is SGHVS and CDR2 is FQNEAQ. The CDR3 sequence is CASSLARMAPSTDTQYF. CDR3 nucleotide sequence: TGTGCCAGCAGCTTAGCTAGGATGGCACCGAGCACAGATACGCAGTATTTT.